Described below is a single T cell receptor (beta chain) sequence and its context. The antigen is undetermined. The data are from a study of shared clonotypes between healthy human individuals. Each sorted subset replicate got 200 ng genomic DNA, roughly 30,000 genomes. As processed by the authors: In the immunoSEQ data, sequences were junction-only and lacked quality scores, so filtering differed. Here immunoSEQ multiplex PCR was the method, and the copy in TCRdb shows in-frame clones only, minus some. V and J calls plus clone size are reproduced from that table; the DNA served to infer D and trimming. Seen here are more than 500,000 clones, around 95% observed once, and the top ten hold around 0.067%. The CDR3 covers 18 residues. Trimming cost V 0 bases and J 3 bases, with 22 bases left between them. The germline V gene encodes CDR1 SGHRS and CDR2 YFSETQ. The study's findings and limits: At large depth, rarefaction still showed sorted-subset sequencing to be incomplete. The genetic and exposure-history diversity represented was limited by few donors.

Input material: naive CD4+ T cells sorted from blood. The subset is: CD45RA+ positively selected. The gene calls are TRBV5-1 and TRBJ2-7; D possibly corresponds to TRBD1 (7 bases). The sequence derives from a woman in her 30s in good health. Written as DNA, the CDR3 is TGCGCCAGCAGCTTGGCATGGAGGGGGCGCGTGGGGCTCTACGAGCAGTACTTC. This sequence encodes CASSLAWRGRVGLYEQYF.